Listed here are 8 T cell receptor beta chains from one sample, sequenced in a study of beta chain features in type 1 diabetes (dated by TCRdb to 2017 to 2018). The library was made by the immunoSEQ multiplex PCR assay. The High Capacity cDNA Reverse Transcription Kit was used to reverse transcribe all of the isolated RNA, meaning that expressed TCRB transcripts were what got sequenced. TCRdb carries this immuneACCESS record with in-frame sequences only. Its versions omit some clonotypes, under half of them owing to an unresolved V gene in the studies checked, with the rest unexplained. The sample profile shows 250,000 to 350,000 clones; 9.5% to 12% of them were found once. The biggest ten clones account for about 0.015% of the sample. Sequencing used naive CD4+ T cells from blood. The cell subset or site label of this sample denotes: true naive CD4+ T cells. These receptors were obtained from a woman aged 30 to 39 in good health.

This clone showed up just a few times. The V gene is TRBV11-2, the J gene TRBJ2-1; TRBD1 matches at 8 bases. CDR1 SGHAT and CDR2 FQNNGV come from the germline V gene. The CDR3 consists of 15 residues. With V trimmed by 4 bases and J by 3 bases, 5 bases remained unmatched. The CDR3 DNA reads as TGTGCCAGCAGCTACAGGGGGTACTTCTACAATGAGCAGTTCTTC. Its translation is CASSYRGYFYNEQFF.

The chain has TRBV7-9 and TRBJ2-3; D possibly corresponds to TRBD2 (6 bases). Germline CDR1 SEHNR, CDR2 FQNEAQ (reference sequence). V dropped 2 bases and J dropped 4 bases, with 16 bases sitting between them. The length of the CDR3 is 16 residues. CDR3 residues: CASSLRGRDVADTQYF. The CDR3 DNA sequence: TGTGCCAGCAGCTTAAGAGGGCGGGATGTGGCAGATACGCAGTATTTT.

This clone was counted only a few times. The rearrangement links TRBV14 to TRBJ2-2; 9 bases map to TRBD2. The V gene's germline CDR1 is SGHDN and CDR2 FVKESK. The CDR3 sequence is 15 residues long. Trimming took 4 bases from V and 3 from J; bases not matched to a gene: 3. CDR3 DNA sequence: TGTGCCAGCAGCCGGACTAGCGCGCACACCGGGGAGCTGTTTTTT. Encoded protein: CASSRTSAHTGELFF.

This chain uses TRBV5-1 with TRBJ2-5; perhaps TRBD1 as D (5 bases). The length of the CDR3 is 14 residues. Between the trimmed V and J ends, which lost 4 bases and 0 bases, there was a span of 10 bases. Germline CDR1 is SGHRS and CDR2 is YFSETQ. CDR3 amino acids: CASSAGQYQETQYF. The CDR3 DNA follows: TGCGCCAGCAGCGCCGGACAATACCAAGAGACCCAGTACTTC.

The rearrangement joins TRBV7-3 to TRBJ2-1; TRBD2 matches 8 bases. This CDR3 has 14 residues. The V and J ends lost 3 bases and 7 bases, in that order; junction bases with no gene match: 5. Germline CDR1 reads SGHTA; CDR2 reads FQGTGA. In nucleotides, the CDR3 is TGTGCCAGCAGCTTCGGGCTAGCGGGTAATGAGCAGTTCTTC. This encodes CASSFGLAGNEQFF. Full variable domain (rest looked up from reference TRBV7-3 and TRBJ2-1): GAGVSQTPSNKVTEKGKYVELRCDPISGHTALYWYRQSLGQGPEFLIYFQGTGAADDSGLPNDRFFAVRPEGSVSTLKIQRTERGDSAVYLCASSFGLAGNEQFFGPGTRLTVL.

This sequence joins TRBV7-3 and TRBJ2-1; no definite D call. Germline V gene lookup returns CDR1 SGHTA and CDR2 FQGTGA. V shed 4 bases and J shed 8 bases, with 18 bases lying between them. The CDR3 runs 15 residues. The CDR3 DNA reads as TGTGCCAGCAGCTACCGCCCGTTCGGCGAGGATGAGCAGTTCTTC. Translation: CASSYRPFGEDEQFF.

This chain joins TRBV9 and TRBJ2-3; weak D call: TRBD2 (7 bases). This CDR3 spans 15 amino acids. V was clipped by 4 bases and J by 1 base, with 13 bases between them. Germline V lookup: CDR1 SGDLS, CDR2 YYNGEE. Here the CDR3 DNA reads TGTGCCAGCAGCCCCGGGGGGCTCGGCACAGATACGCAGTATTTT. Amino acid sequence: CASSPGGLGTDTQYF.

The sample holds a few counts of this clone. CDR3 sequence (DNA): TGCGCCAGCAGCTCCACCTCCCTAGCGGGAGAAGAGACCCAGTACTTC. Translated, it gives CASSSTSLAGEETQYF. The gene calls are TRBV5-1 and TRBJ2-5; 10 positions match TRBD2. The junction had 8 bases not matched to a gene; V was cut back by 3 bases and J by 3 bases. The CDR3 extends over 16 amino acids. The germline V gene has CDR1 SGHRS and CDR2 YFSETQ.